This is a list of T cell receptor beta chains from one sample in a study of cytomegalovirus exposure and HLA in healthy donors. Method: immunoSEQ multiplex PCR; TCRdb's copy keeps in-frame clones and lacks some. Of about 120,000 clones in the sample, more than 60% were seen once. Material: PBMCs. The receptors here all came from a female donor in good health and CMV-seronegative. Each CDR3 is given with its conserved first and last residue. D genes are given only for firm matches. A clone size is listed for some rows: how often the clone was seen (once, few, many), or a class if it is expanded.

cdr3_aa cdr3_nt v_call d_call j_call clone_size
CASSPRTASGNTIYF TGCGCCAGCAGCCCAAGGACAGCGTCTGGAAACACCATATATTTT TRBV5-1 NA TRBJ1-3 NA
CASSSSGTSGGITDTQYF TGTGCCAGCAGCTCTTCCGGGACTAGCGGGGGGATCACAGATACGCAGTATTTT TRBV13 TRBD2 TRBJ2-3 NA
CASRPGTGGDYGYTF TGTGCCAGTCGTCCCGGGACAGGGGGGGATTATGGCTACACCTTC TRBV19 TRBD1 TRBJ1-2 NA
CASTFRVFGTDTQYF TGTGCCAGCACCTTTCGGGTGTTTGGAACAGATACGCAGTATTTT TRBV7-9 NA TRBJ2-3 NA
CASSLVQRDGYTF TGCGCCAGCAGCTTGGTTCAGAGGGATGGCTACACCTTC TRBV5-1 NA TRBJ1-2 NA
CASSSSLAGGSRSYNEQFF TGTGCCAGCAGTTCCTCTCTAGCGGGGGGATCACGCTCCTACAATGAGCAGTTCTTC TRBV11-1 TRBD2 TRBJ2-1 NA
CASSSPTGGVKGPDTQYF TGTGCCAGCAGTTCACCCACCGGAGGGGTTAAGGGCCCAGATACGCAGTATTTT TRBV27 NA TRBJ2-3 once
CASSSGGITDTQYF TGCGCCAGCAGCTCCGGGGGGATCACAGATACGCAGTATTTT TRBV5-1 TRBD2 TRBJ2-3 NA
CASTTQGLMNTEAFF TGTGCCAGCACGACACAGGGGCTTATGAACACTGAAGCTTTCTTT TRBV6-1 TRBD1 TRBJ1-1 once
CASKRQTRTYEQYF TGTGCCAGCAAGCGGCAGACTAGGACCTACGAGCAGTACTTC TRBV6-5 NA TRBJ2-7 few
CASSFGTIGTDTQYF TGCGCCAGCAGCTTTGGGACTATCGGTACAGATACGCAGTATTTT TRBV5-1 TRBD2 TRBJ2-3 once
CASRTGQANYGYTF TGCGCCAGCAGGACGGGACAGGCTAACTATGGCTACACCTTC TRBV5-1 TRBD1 TRBJ1-2 NA
CASSLETGTGHYGYTF TGCGCCAGCAGCTTAGAAACCGGGACAGGGCACTATGGCTACACCTTC TRBV4-1 TRBD1 TRBJ1-2 NA
CASSFQYEQYF TGTGCCAGCAGTTTCCAGTACGAGCAGTACTTC TRBV5-6 NA TRBJ2-7 NA
CASSFSSYNSPLHF TGTGCCAGCAGCTTTAGCTCCTATAATTCACCCCTCCACTTT TRBV7-2 NA TRBJ1-6 once
CATSRYRAGQGAYEQYF TGTGCCACCAGCAGATACCGGGCGGGACAGGGGGCCTACGAGCAGTACTTC TRBV15 TRBD1 TRBJ2-7 NA